Below are 13 T cell receptor beta chains sequenced from a single sample in a study of OX40 agonist ivuxolimab in advanced cancers. Receptor amplification or capture employed the immunoSEQ multiplex PCR assay. The clones in this table, taken by TCRdb from immuneACCESS, are in-frame only. Not every clone is retained; where verified, under half of the shortfall comes from an unresolved V gene, and the cause of the rest is unknown. The sample table lists some 99,000 clones, roughly 95% of them with a count of one. In total, the top ten clones hold about 0.19% of the sample. Here the sequenced sample was CD4+ or CD8+ T cells sorted from blood, taken in a trial of the OX40 agonist ivuxolimab. Receptor source: an adult with an advanced solid tumor such as melanoma, head and neck, liver or kidney cancer.

The rearrangement uses TRBV15 and TRBJ2-7; D perhaps matches TRBD1 (6 bases). CDR3 length: 15 residues. CDR1 and CDR2 (germline): LNHNV, YYDKDF (reference sequence). V was trimmed by 4 bases and J by 0 bases, leaving 13 bases between them. The CDR3 bases are TGTGCCACCAGCATCAACAGGGTGAGCTCCTACGAGCAGTACTTC. Protein product: CATSINRVSSYEQYF.

This clone appeared once. This rearrangement joins TRBV27 to TRBJ2-7; D might be TRBD2 (8 bases). The CDR3 totals 20 residues. Germline assignment: CDR1 MNHEY and CDR2 SMNVEV (reference sequence). The germline V and J ends were trimmed by 6 bases and 2 bases, with 32 bases remaining between them. The CDR3, as DNA: TGTGCCAGCAGCCAGGGGGGAGCATTTAGCGGGACGTCAGGTCCCTACGAGCAGTACTTC. Translating gives CASSQGGAFSGTSGPYEQYF.

The chain carries TRBV7-9 and TRBJ2-7; 10 bases match TRBD1. In germline, CDR1 is SEHNR, CDR2 FQNEAQ (reference sequence). The length of the CDR3 is 14 residues. The ends lost 6 bases at V and 4 bases at J; junction bases unmatched: 6. The CDR3 bases are TGTGCCAGCAGTTCGACAGGGGGCCTATACGAGCAGTACTTC. Translating it yields CASSSTGGLYEQYF.

The chain recombines TRBV7-3 with TRBJ2-1, with D possibly matching TRBD1 (5 bases). Per the germline V gene, CDR1 is SGHTA and CDR2 is FQGTGA. Trimming cost V 1 base and J 14 bases, with 18 bases left between them. This CDR3 is 14 amino acids long. In DNA form, the CDR3 reads TGTGCCAGCAGCTTAATGGGGCACTCGTCCAAGAAGTTCTTC. It codes for CASSLMGHSSKKFF.

The CDR3 coding sequence is TGTGCCATCAGTGAGGGGCGGAGCGGCACTGAAGCTTTCTTT. This gives the protein CAISEGRSGTEAFF. J is TRBJ1-1 and V is TRBV10-3; unclear D gene. Germline V gene data show CDR1 as ENHRY and CDR2 as SYGVKD. The CDR3 is 14 residues long. Deletions cut 2 bases from V and 4 bases from J, with 11 bases between.

This clone was recorded once. This chain uses TRBV7-2 with TRBJ1-2, with D unresolved. The germline CDR1 and CDR2 sequences are SGHTA and FQGNSA. The CDR3 runs 13 residues. V was cut by 5 bases and J by 5 bases, with 12 bases left in between. The CDR3 coding sequence is TGTGCCAGCAGCCCATCGGGGAGATATGGCTACACCTTC. The encoded protein is CASSPSGRYGYTF.

V gene TRBV5-4 combines with J gene TRBJ1-6; 9 positions agree with TRBD1. CDR1 SGHNT and CDR2 YYREEE come from the germline V gene (reference sequence). Germline trimming cut 5 bases from V and 9 bases from J; bases unmatched to any gene: 0. The CDR3 sequence is 12 residues long. CDR3 coding DNA: TGTGCCAGCAGGGACAGGGGTTCACCCCTCCACTTT. Its protein product is CASRDRGSPLHF.

This clone was seen only once. This rearrangement joins TRBV6-4 to TRBJ2-3; the D is unclear. Germline-derived CDR1 and CDR2 are MRHNA and SNTAGT. CDR3 length: 14 residues. Trimming stripped 5 bases from V and 4 bases from J, with 13 bases between. The CDR3 DNA reads TGTGCCAGCAGTACGGGCCCGAGGCCAGATACGCAGTATTTT. This gives the protein CASSTGPRPDTQYF.

The chain employs TRBV12-2 and TRBJ2-7; the table assigns TRBD2, which was not confirmed against the DNA. TRBV12-2 is a pseudogene. The length of the CDR3 is 15 residues. The CDR3 protein is CASRAGERVPYEQYF. For the CDR3, the DNA is TGTGCAAGTCGGGCCGGGGAAAGGGTCCCCTACGAGCAGTACTTC.

The rearrangement uses TRBV12-5 and TRBJ1-3; D not certain. The germline V gene encodes CDR1 LGHNT and CDR2 FRNRAP. The CDR3 extends over 17 amino acids. Trimming left V 5 bases short and J 6 bases short, with 23 bases between. CDR3: CASGLRVPGYNLNTIYF. CDR3 coding DNA: TGTGCTAGTGGTCTACGAGTCCCGGGATACAATTTAAACACCATATATTTT.

The rearrangement links TRBV2 to TRBJ2-3, with D perhaps TRBD2 (5 bases). The CDR3 is made up of 14 amino acids. V lost 8 bases and J 6 bases, leaving 18 bases between the germline ends. The germline V gene encodes CDR1 SNHLY and CDR2 FYNNEI. CDR3 sequence: CASLLAPPRDTQYF. The CDR3 DNA follows: TGTGCCAGCCTCTTAGCGCCTCCGCGGGATACGCAGTATTTT.

The V call is TRBV6-5, the J call TRBJ1-2, with D possibly being TRBD1 (6 bases). The CDR3 totals 13 residues. The germline CDR1 and CDR2 sequences are MNHEY and SVGAGI. Trimming removed 6 bases at V and 5 bases at J, with 13 bases between. The CDR3 is CASRRGADYGYTF. The CDR3 nucleotides are TGTGCCAGCAGGAGGGGGGCAGATTATGGCTACACCTTC.

The chain joins TRBV28 to TRBJ2-7; TRBD1 or TRBD2 may be the D gene (5 bases each). V lost 3 bases to trimming and J lost 6 bases, with 15 bases between them. This CDR3 contains 14 residues. Germline CDR1 MDHEN, CDR2 SYDVKM. The CDR3 here is CASSFALAGAEQYF. The CDR3 DNA sequence: TGTGCCAGCAGTTTTGCCCTTGCCGGGGCCGAGCAGTACTTC.